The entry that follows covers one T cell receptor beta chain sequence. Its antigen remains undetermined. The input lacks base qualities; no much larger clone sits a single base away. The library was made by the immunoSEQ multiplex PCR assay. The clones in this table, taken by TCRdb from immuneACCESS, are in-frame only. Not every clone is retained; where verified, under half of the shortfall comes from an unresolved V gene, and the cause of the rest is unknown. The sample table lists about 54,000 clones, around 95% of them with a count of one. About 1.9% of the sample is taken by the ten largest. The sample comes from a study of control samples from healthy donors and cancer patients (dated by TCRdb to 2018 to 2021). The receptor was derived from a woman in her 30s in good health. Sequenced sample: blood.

This receptor has the CDR3 CASSTRLAGAYEQYF. The DNA is as follows: TGTGCCAGCAGCACTCGACTAGCGGGAGCCTACGAGCAGTACTTC. The chain joins TRBV21-1 to TRBJ2-7; the tabulated D call, TRBD2, remains unverified against the DNA. TRBV21-1 is a pseudogene segment. From cysteine to phenylalanine, the CDR3 is 15 amino acids long. Only CDR3 DNA remains: 45 bases, in frame from the first base.